Listed below are T cell receptor beta chains from one sample, sequenced in a study of CD8+ T cells in alopecia areata. Profiled with immunoSEQ multiplex PCR; TCRdb holds only in-frame clones, not every one. The sample includes 150,000 to 250,000 clones, 60% to 70% of them seen just once. The sample consisted of CD4+ T cells sorted from blood, taken at week 4, from a patient treated with tofacitinib. The receptor source for this set is a human donor with alopecia areata. The CDR3 runs from the conserved cysteine through the conserved F or W. A D gene is named only where the DNA matches it firmly. Some rows mark clone size as missing; the rest say once, few, many or name a class of expanded clone.

cdr3_nt cdr3_aa clone_size v_call d_call j_call
TGTGCCAGCCAACTCAGGGGAGTCACCGGGGAGCTGTTTTTT CASQLRGVTGELFF few TRBV6-4 . TRBJ2-2
TGTGCCAGCAGCTTAGTCCGGGGACCGACCAGGGGCGAGCAGTACTTC CASSLVRGPTRGEQYF . TRBV11-2 . TRBJ2-7
TGCAGCGTTGGAGATGGAAACTTCTACGAGCAGTACTTC CSVGDGNFYEQYF . TRBV29-1 . TRBJ2-7
TGCAGCGTTGATAGGGTCAGCGAGGGCTCCTACGAGCAGTACTTC CSVDRVSEGSYEQYF . TRBV29-1 . TRBJ2-7
TGCAGCGTCCAACAGGGGTATAATCAGCCCCAGCATTTT CSVQQGYNQPQHF . TRBV29-1 TRBD1 TRBJ1-5
TGTGCCAGCAGCCCGTATGACTCAGAGTACGAGCAGTACTTC CASSPYDSEYEQYF . TRBV6-5 . TRBJ2-7
TGTGCCAGCAGTTACTCTTTACGGGGAACTGAAGCTTTCTTT CASSYSLRGTEAFF . TRBV6-5 . TRBJ1-1
TGTGCCAGCAGCTCCCGGACAGATTCAAGCTTC CASSSRTDSSF . TRBV13 . TRBJ2-4
TGCAGCGGCCTCGCGACAGGGAGACTGGATGGCTACACCTTC CSGLATGRLDGYTF . TRBV29-1 TRBD1 TRBJ1-2
TGCGCCAGCAGCCTGAGGACAGGCCTAAACACAGATACGCAGTATTTT CASSLRTGLNTDTQYF few TRBV5-1 TRBD1 TRBJ2-3
TGTGCCAGCAGCGTAGCGATCGGGCAGGGGGACGAGACCCAGTACTTC CASSVAIGQGDETQYF . TRBV9 TRBD1 TRBJ2-5
TGTGCCAGCAGGCGTTTCGACTCCTCCCCCTCCTACGAGCAGTACTTC CASRRFDSSPSYEQYF . TRBV7-9 . TRBJ2-7
TGTGCCAGCAGCCCTAGCGGGGGAGAGACCCAGTACTTC CASSPSGGETQYF . TRBV7-2 TRBD2 TRBJ2-5
TGTGCCAGCAGCTTGACAGGGGGGGCCACTGAAGCTTTCTTT CASSLTGGATEAFF . TRBV7-2 TRBD1 TRBJ1-1
TGTGCCAGCAGTTACTCAACCGGGACAGTGAGCGAGCAATACTTC CASSYSTGTVSEQYF . TRBV6-5 TRBD1 TRBJ2-7
TGCGCCAGCAGCCTCACCGCAGGGAGCACTGAAGCTTTCTTT CASSLTAGSTEAFF . TRBV5-1 . TRBJ1-1
TGCGCCAGCAGACCCAACCACAGGGGAACCTACGAGCAGTACTTC CASRPNHRGTYEQYF . TRBV4-1 TRBD1 TRBJ2-7
TGCAGCGGTAACAGGGGTGTAGGGGATACGCAGTATTTT CSGNRGVGDTQYF few TRBV29-1 TRBD1 TRBJ2-3
TGTGCCTGGAGTGCAGTACTAGCGGAGGTGAATGAGCAGTTCTTC CAWSAVLAEVNEQFF few TRBV30 TRBD2 TRBJ2-1
TGTGCCAGCAGTGAAGTAGGCTCAATCACCGGGGAGCTGTTTTTT CASSEVGSITGELFF once TRBV2 . TRBJ2-2
TGCAGCGTTGTGGAACAGCAAGAGACCCAGTACTTC CSVVEQQETQYF . TRBV29-1 . TRBJ2-5
TGTGCCAGCAGTGAATCTCATGGGACCCCTACCACCCTCCACTTT CASSESHGTPTTLHF . TRBV25-1 . TRBJ1-6
TGTGCCTGCCTAAGCGTAGAGACCCAGTACTTC CACLSVETQYF . TRBV30 . TRBJ2-5